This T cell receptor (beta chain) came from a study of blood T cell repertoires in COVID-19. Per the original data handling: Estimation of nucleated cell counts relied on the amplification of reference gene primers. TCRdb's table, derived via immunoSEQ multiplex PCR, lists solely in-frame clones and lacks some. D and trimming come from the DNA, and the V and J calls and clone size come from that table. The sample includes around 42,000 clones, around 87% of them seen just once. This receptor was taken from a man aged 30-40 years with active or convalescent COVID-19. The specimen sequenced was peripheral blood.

The CDR3 region is CASYMLNRIESGELFF. Here the CDR3 DNA reads TGTGCCAGCTATATGCTCAACAGAATTGAGTCAGGGGAGCTGTTTTTT. V gene TRBV6-6 combines with J gene TRBJ2-2; D call uncertain. This CDR3 spans 16 amino acids. Germline V gene lookup returns CDR1 MNHNY and CDR2 SVGAGI (reference sequence). With 8 bases removed from V and 8 bases from J, the gap between germline ends came to 24 bases.